This T cell receptor (beta chain) was profiled in a study of T cell repertoires in cytomegalovirus infection. As for the study in general: HLA-B-restricted CMV epitopes that are well studied were used alongside recently identified HLA-C-restricted ones. Study-level points and caveats: Dominating the ex vivo response were TCR beta clonotypes that were CMV-specific and HLA-C-restricted.

CDR1 MNHNS and CDR2 SASEGT come from the germline V gene. This CDR3 is built from 13 residues. V lost 4 bases to trimming and J lost 5 bases, with 10 bases between them. MiXCR, applied by TCRdb to the reads, yields one record per CDR3 protein. The sample lists about 270,000 distinct CDR3 sequences, about 20% seen once, with 15% to 20% in the top ten. This clonotype was counted many times. No antigen is known for it. The genes are TRBV6-1 and TRBJ2-3; no firm D call. The TCR originated in a human donor in good health (CMV status not recorded). Some clones in this sample may be carry-over from other donors' samples. Source: cultured PBMCs, taken from culture after CMV antigen stimulation. CDR3 loop: CASSGLTGDTQYF. For the CDR3, the DNA is TGTGCCAGCAGTGGCCTGACGGGAGATACGCAGTATTTT.